Each of the 2 T cell receptor beta chains below was sequenced from the same sample in a study of T cell repertoires in cytomegalovirus infection (dated by TCRdb to about 2019). In light of the paper, this sample's treatment or condition label describes: in vitro stimulation with specific CMV peptide epitopes to enrich CMV-specific T cells. Their antigens are not known. TCRdb shows the sequencer as Illumina HiSeq 1500. TCRdb reprocessing: public reads trimmed at Q25 with fastp, clones called with MiXCR, in-frame beta chains kept. Entries that share a CDR3 protein sequence are merged under the most common genes and DNA. For this sample the table gives approximately 990,000 distinct CDR3 sequences, of which less than 40% were detected only once. More than 12% of the sample lies in the top ten. The sequences come from cultured CD8+ T cells from PBMCs, collected from culture after CMV antigen stimulation. The receptors derive from a human donor in good health (CMV status not recorded). Some clones in this sample may be carry-over from other donors' samples.

This chain links TRBV12-3 or TRBV12-4 with TRBJ1-4; TRBD1 agrees at 7 bases. The CDR3 has 13 residues. J lost 7 bases, V lost 6 bases, and 5 bases had no gene match. CDR3 coding DNA: TGTGCCAGCAGACAGGGGTCCGGTGAAAAACTGTTTTTT. This sequence encodes CASRQGSGEKLFF.

The chain links TRBV20-1 to TRBJ2-1; D is ambiguous. With 5 bases removed from V and 9 bases from J, the gap between germline ends came to 26 bases. The CDR3 is made up of 16 amino acids. Germline CDR1 is DFQATT and CDR2 is SNEGSKA (reference sequence). The CDR3 coding sequence is TGCAGTGCTCCCCGGATGACAAGTTTTTACCCTGGTGAGCAGTTCTTC. Translated, it gives CSAPRMTSFYPGEQFF.